The clone carrying this TCR beta chain was observed a handful of times. V was pared by 4 bases and J by 6 bases, with 16 bases between. Germline V gene lookup returns CDR1 KGHSH and CDR2 LQKENI. The length of the CDR3 is 15 residues. These data belong to a study of identical twins. MiXCR, applied by TCRdb to the 5' RACE reads, yields one record per CDR3 protein. Of hundreds of thousands of distinct CDR3 sequences listed, 8.5% to 9.5% were seen once; the top ten hold 0.75% to 1%. Another study also made use of these data, one on yellow fever vaccine responses in identical twins.

This sequence joins TRBV18 and TRBJ1-5; a weak D match, TRBD1 (5 bases). The sequence was obtained from a young woman in good health. The sample taken for sequencing was PBMCs. The CDR3 is CASSRWEVGGQPQHF. CDR3 in DNA: TGTGCCAGCTCACGATGGGAGGTTGGGGGTCAGCCCCAGCATTTT.